The next 4 T cell receptor beta chains were all read from a single sample in a study of neurological immune-mediated disorders. TCRdb itself ran the 5' RACE reads through MiXCR, one entry per CDR3 protein. The sample lists under 80,000 distinct CDR3 sequences; under 5.5% were seen once. The sequenced material came from PBMCs. Receptors originate from a woman aged 45-59 years with multiple sclerosis.

The sample holds many counts of this clonotype. The V call is TRBV6-5, the J call TRBJ2-3; no reliable D call. The V and J ends lost 7 bases and 5 bases respectively, with 10 bases between them. The germline V gene encodes CDR1 MNHEY and CDR2 SVGAGI. The CDR3 is made up of 12 amino acids. CDR3 nucleotides: TGTGCCAGCACTTCTAGTGGAGATACGCAGTATTTT. It specifies CASTSSGDTQYF.

This clonotype was seen many times. A read error may produce the germline difference seen at one junction end. The chain employs TRBV20-1 and TRBJ1-6; D is unclear. This CDR3 spans 18 amino acids. The V gene's germline CDR1 is DFQATT and CDR2 SNEGSKA (reference sequence). The DNA of the CDR3 is TGCAGTGCTAGAGATGCGAGAGCGGGTGACTCCTATAATTCACCCCTCAACTTT. Its protein product is CSARDARAGDSYNSPLNF.

This clonotype was recorded at least ten times. The J gene is TRBJ2-5, the V gene TRBV7-2; a weak D match, TRBD1 (5 bases). V was shortened by 1 base and J by 1 base, with 10 bases between the two germline ends. Germline CDR1 and CDR2: SGHTA and FQGNSA. The CDR3 is 15 amino acids. CDR3 sequence (DNA): TGTGCCAGCAGCTTAGGGGGCAGAGTCCAAGAGACCCAGTACTTC. Translating it yields CASSLGGRVQETQYF. The full variable domain, in which reference TRBV7-2 and TRBJ2-5 provide the parts outside the CDR3, is GAGVSQSPSNKVTEKGKDVELRCDPISGHTALYWYRQSLGQGLEFLIYFQGNSAPDKSGLPSDRFSAERTGGSVSTLTIQRTQQEDSAVYLCASSLGGRVQETQYFGPGTRLLVL.

This clonotype occurred many times. V and J are TRBV5-5 and TRBJ2-1; the D is unclear. Trimming removed 4 bases at V and 3 bases at J, with 11 bases between. This CDR3 is built from 14 residues. Germline V lookup: CDR1 SGHKS, CDR2 YYEKEE (reference sequence). This chain's CDR3 is CASSPDGFYNEQFF. CDR3 bases: TGTGCCAGCAGCCCGGACGGGTTCTACAATGAGCAGTTCTTC.